This TCR beta chain was retrieved from a study of neurological immune-mediated disorders. The wider study: Relapsing-remitting disease was seen in about 90% of the roughly 35 multiple sclerosis patients, and secondary progressive disease was seen in 3.

TCRdb used MiXCR to reprocess the 5' RACE reads, holding one entry per CDR3 protein. The sample lists about 55,000 distinct CDR3 sequences, less than 4.5% occurring once. This clonotype was found many times. CDR3 length: 18 residues. With 0 bases clipped from V and 0 bases from J, the junction kept 7 bases outside the gene matches. Germline-derived CDR1 and CDR2 are DFQATT and SNEGSKA (reference sequence). The V call is TRBV20-1, the J call TRBJ2-2, with 10 bases that match TRBD2. The receptor was isolated from a man aged 25 to 45 with multiple sclerosis. Sample: PBMCs. The CDR3, as DNA: TGCAGTGCTAGAGATTTTACTAGCGGGAACGCGAACACCGGGGAGCTGTTTTTT. It encodes CSARDFTSGNANTGELFF.